This entry features one T cell receptor (beta chain) sequence. Its antigen is unidentified. The sample belongs to a study of graft-versus-host responses after intestinal transplantation. Assay: immunoSEQ multiplex PCR; the TCRdb copy retains only in-frame clones and omits some. The table has about 99,000 clones, under 95% seen once; the top ten hold 0.9% to 1.5%. V was trimmed by 3 bases and J by 0 bases, leaving 8 bases between them. There are 15 residues in the CDR3. Germline-derived CDR1 and CDR2 are MNHEY and SMNVEV (reference sequence). General study points: Peak circulating GvH clone levels tracked with early post-transplant HvG declines.

The chain links TRBV27 to TRBJ2-2; D might be TRBD2 (5 bases). Sequenced material: unstimulated CD8+ T cells sorted from spleen or lymph node cells, taken before intestinal transplant. This clonotype was sampled from a human donor who received an intestinal transplant. The CDR3 here is CASSLRVTNTGELFF. CDR3 nucleotides: TGTGCCAGCAGTTTGAGGGTAACGAACACCGGGGAGCTGTTTTTT.